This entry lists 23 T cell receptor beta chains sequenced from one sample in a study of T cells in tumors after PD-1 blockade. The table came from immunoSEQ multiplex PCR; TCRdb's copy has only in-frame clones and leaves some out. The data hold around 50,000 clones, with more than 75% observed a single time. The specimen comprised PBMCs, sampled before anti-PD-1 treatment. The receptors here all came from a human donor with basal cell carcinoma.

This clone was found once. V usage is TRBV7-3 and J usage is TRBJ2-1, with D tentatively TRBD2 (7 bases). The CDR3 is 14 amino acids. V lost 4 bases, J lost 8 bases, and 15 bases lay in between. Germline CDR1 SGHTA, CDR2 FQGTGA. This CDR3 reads CASSSRLGGDEQFF. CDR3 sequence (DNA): TGTGCCAGCAGCTCACGACTAGGGGGGGATGAGCAGTTCTTC.

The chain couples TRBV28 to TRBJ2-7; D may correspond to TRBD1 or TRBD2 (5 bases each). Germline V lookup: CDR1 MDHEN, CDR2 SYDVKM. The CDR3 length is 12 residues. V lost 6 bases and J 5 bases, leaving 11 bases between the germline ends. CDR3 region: CASSVGRNEQYF. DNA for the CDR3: TGTGCCAGCAGCGTGGGACGGAACGAGCAGTACTTC.

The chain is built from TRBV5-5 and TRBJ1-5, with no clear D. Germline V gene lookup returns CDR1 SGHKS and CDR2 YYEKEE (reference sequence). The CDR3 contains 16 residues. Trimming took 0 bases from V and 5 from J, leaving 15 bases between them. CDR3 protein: CASSLGAGFMDQPQHF. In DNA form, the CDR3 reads TGTGCCAGCAGCTTGGGAGCCGGCTTTATGGATCAGCCCCAGCATTTT. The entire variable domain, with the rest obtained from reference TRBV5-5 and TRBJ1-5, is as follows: DAGVTQSPTHLIKTRGQQVTLRCSPISGHKSVSWYQQVLGQGPQFIFQYYEKEERGRGNFPDRFSARQFPNYSSELNVNALLLGDSALYLCASSLGAGFMDQPQHFGDGTRLSIL.

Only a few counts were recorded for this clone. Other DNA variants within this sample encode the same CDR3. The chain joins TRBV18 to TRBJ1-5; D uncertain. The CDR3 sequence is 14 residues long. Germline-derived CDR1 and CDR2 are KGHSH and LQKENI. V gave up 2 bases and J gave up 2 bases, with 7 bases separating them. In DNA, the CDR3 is TGTGCCAGCTCACCAGGCGTGGGCAATCAGCCCCAGCATTTT. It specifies CASSPGVGNQPQHF. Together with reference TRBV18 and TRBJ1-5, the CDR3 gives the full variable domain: NAGVMQNPRHLVRRRGQEARLRCSPMKGHSHVYWYRQLPEEGLKFMVYLQKENIIDESGMPKERFSAEFPKEGPSILRIQQVVRGDSAAYFCASSPGVGNQPQHFGDGTRLSIL.

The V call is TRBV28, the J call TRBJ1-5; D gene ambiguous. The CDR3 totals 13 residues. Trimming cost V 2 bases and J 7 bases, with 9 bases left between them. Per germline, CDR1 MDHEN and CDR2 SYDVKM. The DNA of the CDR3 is TGTGCCAGCAGTTTAACCGCCGGGCAGCCCCAGCATTTT. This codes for CASSLTAGQPQHF.

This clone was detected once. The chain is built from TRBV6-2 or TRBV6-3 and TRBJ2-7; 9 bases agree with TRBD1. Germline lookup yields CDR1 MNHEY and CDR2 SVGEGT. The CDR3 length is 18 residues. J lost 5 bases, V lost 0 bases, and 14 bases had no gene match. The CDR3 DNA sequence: TGTGCCAGCAGTTACTCCAGAAAGACAGGGGGACCAGTCGACGAGCAGTACTTC. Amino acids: CASSYSRKTGGPVDEQYF.

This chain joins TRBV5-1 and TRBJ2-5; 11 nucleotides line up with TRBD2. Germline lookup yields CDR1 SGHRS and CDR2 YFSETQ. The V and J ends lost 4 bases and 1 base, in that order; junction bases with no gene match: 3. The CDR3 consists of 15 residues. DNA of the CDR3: TGCGCCAGCAGCCTACTAGCGGGGGTCCAAGAGACCCAGTACTTC. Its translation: CASSLLAGVQETQYF.

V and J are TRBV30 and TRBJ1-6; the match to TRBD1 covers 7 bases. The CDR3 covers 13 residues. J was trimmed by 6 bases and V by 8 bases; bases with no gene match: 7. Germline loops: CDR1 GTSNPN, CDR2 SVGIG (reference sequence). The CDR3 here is CARQGGVNSPLHF. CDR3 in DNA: TGTGCCCGCCAGGGGGGTGTTAATTCACCCCTCCACTTT. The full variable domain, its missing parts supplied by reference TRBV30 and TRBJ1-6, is SQTIHQWPATLVQPVGSPLSLECTVEGTSNPNLYWYRQAAGRGLQLLFYSVGIGQISSEVPQNLSASRPQDRQFILSSKKLLLSDSGFYLCARQGGVNSPLHFGNGTRLTVT.

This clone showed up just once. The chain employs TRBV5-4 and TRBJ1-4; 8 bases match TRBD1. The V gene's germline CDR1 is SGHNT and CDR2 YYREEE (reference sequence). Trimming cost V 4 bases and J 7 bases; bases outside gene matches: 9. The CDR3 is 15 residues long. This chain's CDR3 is CASSRNRGSGEKLFF. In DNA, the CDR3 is TGTGCCAGCAGCAGAAACAGGGGGTCAGGTGAAAAACTGTTTTTT.

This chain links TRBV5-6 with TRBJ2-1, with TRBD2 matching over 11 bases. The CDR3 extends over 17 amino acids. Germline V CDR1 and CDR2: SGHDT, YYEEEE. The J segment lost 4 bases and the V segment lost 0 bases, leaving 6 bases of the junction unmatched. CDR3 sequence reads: CASSLDLGLADYNEQFF. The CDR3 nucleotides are TGTGCCAGCAGCTTGGACTTGGGACTAGCGGATTACAATGAGCAGTTCTTC.

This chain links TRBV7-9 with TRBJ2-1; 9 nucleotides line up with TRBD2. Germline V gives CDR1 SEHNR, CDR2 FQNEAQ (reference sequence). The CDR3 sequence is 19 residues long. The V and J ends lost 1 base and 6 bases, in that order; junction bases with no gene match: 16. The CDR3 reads CASSLGLAGILSVINEQFF. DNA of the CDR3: TGTGCCAGCAGCTTAGGGCTAGCGGGAATATTATCGGTAATCAATGAGCAGTTCTTC.

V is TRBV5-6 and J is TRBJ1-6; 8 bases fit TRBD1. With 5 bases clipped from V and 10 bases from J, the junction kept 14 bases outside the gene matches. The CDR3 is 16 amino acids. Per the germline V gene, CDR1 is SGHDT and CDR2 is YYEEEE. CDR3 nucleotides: TGTGCCAGCAGTTCGGATACCGGGACAGGAGGCTCACCCCTCCACTTT. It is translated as CASSSDTGTGGSPLHF.

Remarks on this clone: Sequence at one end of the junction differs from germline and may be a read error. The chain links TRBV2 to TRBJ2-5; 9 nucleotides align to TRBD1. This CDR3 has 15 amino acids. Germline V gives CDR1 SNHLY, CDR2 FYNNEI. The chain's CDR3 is CASREGQGRGETQYF. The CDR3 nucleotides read TGTGCCAGCAGAGAAGGACAGGGGAGAGGAGAGACCCAGTACTTC.

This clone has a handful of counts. The CDR3 DNA reads TGTGCCAGCAGGGGCAGCCTTGGAAGCTCCTATAATTCACCCCTCCACTTT. This gives the protein CASRGSLGSSYNSPLHF. V is TRBV28 and J is TRBJ1-6; D is unclear. CDR1 and CDR2 (germline): MDHEN, SYDVKM. This CDR3 contains 17 residues. Trimming removed 6 bases from V and 0 bases from J, with 15 bases in between.

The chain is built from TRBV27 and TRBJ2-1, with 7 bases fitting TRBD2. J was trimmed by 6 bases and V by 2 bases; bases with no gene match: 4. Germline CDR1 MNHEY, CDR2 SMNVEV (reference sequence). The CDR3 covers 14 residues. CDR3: CASSLTRTSNEQFF. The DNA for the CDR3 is TGTGCCAGCAGTTTAACCCGGACTAGCAATGAGCAGTTCTTC.

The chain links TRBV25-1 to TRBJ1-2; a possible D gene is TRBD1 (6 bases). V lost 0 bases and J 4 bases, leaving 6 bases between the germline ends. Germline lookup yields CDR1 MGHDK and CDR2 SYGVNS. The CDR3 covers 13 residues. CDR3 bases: TGTGCCAGCAGTGAATACAGGGGCTATGGCTACACCTTC. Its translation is CASSEYRGYGYTF.

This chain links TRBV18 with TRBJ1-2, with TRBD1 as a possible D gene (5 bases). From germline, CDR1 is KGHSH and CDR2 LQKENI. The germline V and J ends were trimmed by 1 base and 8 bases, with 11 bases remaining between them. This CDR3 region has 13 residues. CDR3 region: CASSPQKGTGYTF. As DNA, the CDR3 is TGTGCCAGCTCACCACAGAAAGGGACGGGCTACACCTTC.

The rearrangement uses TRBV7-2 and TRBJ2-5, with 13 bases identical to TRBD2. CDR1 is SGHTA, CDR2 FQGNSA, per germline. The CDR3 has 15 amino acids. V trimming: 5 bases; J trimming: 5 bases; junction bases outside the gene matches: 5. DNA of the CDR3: TGTGCCAGCAGCCCAGGGACTAGCGGGATGGAGACCCAGTACTTC. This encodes CASSPGTSGMETQYF.

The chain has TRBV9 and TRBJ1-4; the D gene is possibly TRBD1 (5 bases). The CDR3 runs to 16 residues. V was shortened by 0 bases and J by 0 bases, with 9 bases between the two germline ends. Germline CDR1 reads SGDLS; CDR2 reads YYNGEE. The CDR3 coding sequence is TGTGCCAGCAGCGTAGCTTCGGGGGCAACTAATGAAAAACTGTTTTTT. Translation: CASSVASGATNEKLFF.

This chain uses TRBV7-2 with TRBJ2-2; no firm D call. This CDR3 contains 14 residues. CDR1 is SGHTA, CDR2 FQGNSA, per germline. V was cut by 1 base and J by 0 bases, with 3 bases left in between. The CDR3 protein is CASSLDANTGELFF. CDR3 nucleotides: TGTGCCAGCAGCTTAGACGCGAACACCGGGGAGCTGTTTTTT.

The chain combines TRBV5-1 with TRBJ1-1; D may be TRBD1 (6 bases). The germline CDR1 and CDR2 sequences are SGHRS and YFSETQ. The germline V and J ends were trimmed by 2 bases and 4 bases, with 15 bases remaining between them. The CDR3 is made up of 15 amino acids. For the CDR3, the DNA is TGCGCCAGCAGCTTCCAGGGGATGGGTGGCACTGAAGCTTTCTTT. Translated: CASSFQGMGGTEAFF.

As DNA, the CDR3 is TGTGCCAGCTCACCGTATTCGGACAGCTCCTACGAGCAGTACTTC. Its protein is CASSPYSDSSYEQYF. The rearrangement joins TRBV18 to TRBJ2-7; possible D gene TRBD1, 6 bases. Looked up from germline, CDR1 is KGHSH and CDR2 is LQKENI. The CDR3 loop spans 15 amino acids. Trimming took off 3 bases at V and 0 bases at J, with 12 bases between the two ends.

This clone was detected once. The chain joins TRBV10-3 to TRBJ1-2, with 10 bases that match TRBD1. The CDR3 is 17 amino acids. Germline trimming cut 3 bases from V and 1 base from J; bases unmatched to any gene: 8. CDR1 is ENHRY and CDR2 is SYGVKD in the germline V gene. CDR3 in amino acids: CAISDGSDRGVNYGYTF. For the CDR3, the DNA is TGTGCCATCAGTGATGGGTCGGACAGGGGGGTTAACTATGGCTACACCTTC.